This TCR beta chain was sequenced for a study of cytomegalovirus exposure and HLA in healthy donors. PCR involved 60 Vbeta and 13 Jbeta primers. Sequencing used immunoSEQ multiplex PCR; TCRdb keeps in-frame clones, though not all of them. The profile shows 90,000 or so clones, roughly 73% of them singletons. CDR1 is MDHEN, CDR2 SYDVKM, per germline. V lost 6 bases, J lost 5 bases, and 5 bases lay in between. CDR3 size: 10 residues. On this clone itself: Its antigen is currently unknown.

The study, taken as a whole, reports: Cytomegalovirus-associated TCR beta chains were listed, numbering roughly 150. Across donors, sequencing depth was assumed by presence/absence analyses to be roughly uniform. In a later analysis, CMV-associated beta chains were mostly HLA-associated, it appeared.

This receptor was identified in a male donor in good health and CMV-seropositive. The chain couples TRBV28 to TRBJ2-7; D gene unclear. Sequences were obtained from PBMCs. This CDR3 is CASSQNEQYF. The CDR3 bases are TGTGCCAGCAGCCAGAACGAGCAGTACTTC.